Listed here are 9 T cell receptor beta chains from one sample, sequenced in a study of vaccination and CD4 T cells after COVID-19. Cultured CD4+ T-cell DNA underwent Oncomine TCR Beta short-read sequencing. MiXCR, applied by TCRdb to the PCR reads, yields one record per CDR3 protein. This sample has some 18,000 distinct CDR3 sequences, with approximately 63% found just once. Treatment: approximately nine-day PBMC culture with coronavirus spike peptide pools or control peptides (ViraFEST assay). The antigens for these receptors are not known. Specimen: CD4+ T cells from blood, cultured in vitro. Receptors originate from a human donor who had recovered from COVID-19.

The V and J genes are TRBV10-2 and TRBJ2-7; 8 bases fit TRBD1. The V gene end was trimmed by 1 base and the J gene end by 9 bases; junction bases not matched to a gene: 5. Per germline, CDR1 WSHSY and CDR2 SAAADI. This CDR3 contains 13 residues. CDR3 sequence: CASSEYRQGWQYF. The CDR3 region has the DNA TGCGCCAGCAGTGAGTACCGACAGGGGTGGCAGTACTTC.

This clonotype was detected only a few times. The chain recombines TRBV20-1 with TRBJ1-5; the D is unclear. Germline V gene lookup returns CDR1 DFQATT and CDR2 SNEGSKA (reference sequence). The CDR3 is made up of 11 amino acids. V lost 2 bases to trimming and J lost 10 bases, with 9 bases between them. The DNA for the CDR3 is TGCAGTGCTAGATCGGAACCACCCCAGCATTTT. Translating gives CSARSEPPQHF.

The chain carries TRBV7-9 and TRBJ2-5, with D uncertain. CDR3 length: 15 residues. Between the trimmed V and J ends, which lost 5 bases and 5 bases, there was a span of 18 bases. Per the germline V gene, CDR1 is SEHNR and CDR2 is FQNEAQ (reference sequence). In DNA, the CDR3 is TGTGCCAGCAGCCAAAGGATAAACACTCGGGAGACCCAGTACTTC. This encodes CASSQRINTRETQYF.

This chain links TRBV12-3 or TRBV12-4 with TRBJ1-1; D ambiguous. The CDR3 is 15 residues long. V was clipped by 6 bases and J by 1 base, with 15 bases between them. The CDR3 DNA is TGTGCCAGCAGCCTCTTTCGAGGGAAGAACACTGAAGCTTTCTTT. It is translated as CASSLFRGKNTEAFF.

The chain joins TRBV7-9 to TRBJ1-2; TRBD1 aligns across 9 bases. The trim removed 7 bases at V and 7 bases at J, leaving 7 bases unmatched. Per the germline V gene, CDR1 is SEHNR and CDR2 is FQNEAQ (reference sequence). There are 13 residues in the CDR3. The CDR3 sequence is CASTLRDRVGYTF. Written as DNA, the CDR3 is TGTGCCAGCACCCTGAGGGACAGGGTTGGCTACACCTTC.

The chain is built from TRBV12-3 or TRBV12-4 and TRBJ2-3; 8 bases fit TRBD2. The CDR3 runs to 14 residues. V lost 10 bases to trimming and J lost 5 bases; unmatched junction nucleotides: 11. CDR3 bases: TGTGCCAACGGGGCCGGGAGGGCGGAAGATACGCAGTATTTT. Its protein product is CANGAGRAEDTQYF.

The V and J genes are TRBV24-1 and TRBJ1-2; a weak D match, TRBD1 (5 bases). CDR3 size: 14 residues. Germline V CDR1 and CDR2: KGHDR, SFDVKD. V was trimmed by 2 bases and J by 7 bases, leaving 13 bases between them. This chain's CDR3 is CATSDSGTGRGYTF. For the CDR3, the DNA is TGTGCCACCAGTGATTCCGGCACGGGACGTGGCTACACCTTC.

This chain connects TRBV29-1 to TRBJ1-1, with D unresolved. The CDR3 consists of 12 residues. CDR1 is SQVTM, CDR2 ANQGSEA, per germline. The V and J ends lost 3 bases and 1 base respectively, with 6 bases between them. The CDR3 here is CSVDIRNTEAFF. CDR3 sequence (DNA): TGCAGCGTTGACATTAGGAACACTGAAGCTTTCTTT.

This chain joins TRBV6-1 and TRBJ1-6; 10 bases map to TRBD1. Germline values: CDR1 MNHNS, CDR2 SASEGT. The length of the CDR3 is 14 residues. J lost 7 bases, V lost 5 bases, and 2 bases had no gene match. For the CDR3, the DNA is TGTGCCAGCAGTCCGACAGGGGGCAATTCACCCCTCCACTTT. Amino acid sequence: CASSPTGGNSPLHF.